This T cell receptor (beta chain) was recovered during a study of T cells expressing NK-cell markers. From the 5' RACE reads, TCRdb lists one entry per CDR3 protein and no DNA. This listing includes about 150,000 distinct CDR3 sequences. The CDR3 runs 11 residues. From germline, CDR1 is SGHTA and CDR2 FQGNSA. Source material: blood T cells: a sorted CD56 or NKG2C T cell subset, CD4+ or CD8+ T cells, or bulk PBMC T cells (not recorded which). The source is a woman aged 50 to 60 in good health. The chain links TRBV7-2 to TRBJ2-3; as DNA is missing, the TRBD1 call by TCRdb cannot be tested. The CDR3 protein is CASRLPPTQYF. Looking up the rest from reference TRBV7-2 and TRBJ2-3 gives the full variable domain: GAGVSQSPSNKVTEKGKDVELRCDPISGHTALYWYRQSLGQGLEFLIYFQGNSAPDKSGLPSDRFSAERTGGSVSTLTIQRTQQEDSAVYLCASRLPPTQYFGPGTRLTVL.